A selection of T cell receptor beta chains follows, all from one sample in a study of blood T cell repertoires in COVID-19. Generated by immunoSEQ multiplex PCR, the TCRdb table keeps only in-frame clones and is missing some. This table holds about 120,000 clones, 80% to 90% found once. The sequenced material came from peripheral blood. The source of these receptors is a man aged 65-85 years with active or convalescent COVID-19. Each CDR3 is given with its conserved first and last residue. D genes are given only for firm matches. A row's size may be missing; if present it is once, few, many or a size class.

TRBJ1-1	-	TRBV19	TRBD1	CASSLTGGSEAFF	TGTGCCAGTAGCTTGACAGGGGGCTCTGAAGCTTTCTTT
TRBJ1-1	-	TRBV7-9	-	CASKPIGDTEAFF	TGTGCCAGCAAACCAATCGGGGACACTGAAGCTTTCTTT
TRBJ1-1	-	TRBV27	-	CASSPSIRTEAFF	TGTGCCAGCAGTCCCTCTATCAGGACTGAAGCTTTCTTT
TRBJ1-2	-	TRBV16	-	CASSPAANQGYGYTF	TGTGCCAGCAGCCCGGCAGCAAACCAGGGCTATGGCTACACCTTC
TRBJ2-2	-	TRBV7-9	TRBD2	CASSSLSGKGAGELFF	TGTGCCAGCAGCTCCCTTAGCGGGAAAGGCGCCGGGGAGCTGTTTTTT
TRBJ2-5	-	TRBV5-1	TRBD1	CASSADRGYQETQYF	TGCGCCAGCAGCGCGGACAGGGGTTACCAAGAGACCCAGTACTTC
TRBJ1-4	-	TRBV28	TRBD1	CASRSQGELRKLFF	TGTGCCAGCAGATCACAGGGGGAATTGCGAAAACTGTTTTTT
TRBJ1-2	-	TRBV18	-	CASSPSDPVAYGYTF	TGTGCCAGCTCACCATCTGACCCGGTAGCCTATGGCTACACCTTC
TRBJ2-7	-	TRBV12-3/TRBV12-4	TRBD2	CASSLIGGEQYF	TGTGCCAGCAGTCTAATCGGGGGGGAACAGTACTTC
TRBJ2-2	-	TRBV7-3	TRBD1	CASSPWHGGQGKDTGELFF	TGTGCCAGCAGCCCCTGGCATGGGGGACAGGGGAAGGACACCGGGGAGCTGTTTTTT
TRBJ2-7	once	TRBV5-1	TRBD2	CASSLVGSGSSYEQYF	TGCGCCAGCAGCTTGGTTGGTAGCGGGAGTTCCTACGAGCAGTACTTC
TRBJ2-7	once	TRBV3-1/TRBV3-2	TRBD2	CASTLRGLAGGGMHF	TGTGCCAGCACCCTTAGGGGACTAGCGGGAGGTGGCATGCACTTC
TRBJ2-5	-	TRBV11-1	-	CASSSDRRVETQYF	TGTGCCAGCAGCTCCGACAGGCGGGTTGAGACCCAGTACTTC
TRBJ2-3	-	TRBV19	-	CASSSYDTQYF	TGTGCCAGTAGTAGTTATGATACGCAGTATTTT
TRBJ2-3	few	TRBV11-2	-	CASSPPADTQYF	TGTGCCAGCAGCCCCCCCGCAGATACGCAGTATTTT
TRBJ1-6	once	TRBV5-4	TRBD1	CASSLDRVNSPLHF	TGTGCCAGCAGCTTAGACAGGGTTAATTCACCCCTCCACTTT
TRBJ1-3	-	TRBV7-2	-	CASSLERGAGNTIYF	TGTGCCAGCAGCTTAGAAAGGGGTGCCGGAAACACCATATATTTT
TRBJ2-1	once	TRBV5-6	TRBD2	CASSLAAGWWNEQFF	TGTGCCAGCAGCTTGGCAGCGGGATGGTGGAATGAGCAGTTCTTC
TRBJ1-6	-	TRBV7-9	TRBD1	CASSLRGPKDSPLHF	TGTGCCAGCAGCTTGAGGGGGCCCAAGGACTCACCCCTCCACTTT
TRBJ2-1	-	TRBV27	TRBD2	CASSEGGLAGGLSYNEQFF	TGTGCCAGCAGCGAAGGGGGACTAGCGGGAGGCCTCTCCTACAATGAGCAGTTCTTC
TRBJ1-2	-	TRBV28	-	CASSFWGAGSGYTF	TGTGCCAGCAGTTTTTGGGGCGCGGGGTCGGGCTACACCTTC
TRBJ1-5	-	TRBV28	TRBD1	CASSLPYRDRGLQPQHF	TGTGCCAGCAGCCTACCCTACCGGGACAGGGGGCTCCAGCCCCAGCATTTT
TRBJ2-1	-	TRBV6-4	TRBD2	CASSDSVAGAPYNEQFF	TGTGCCAGCAGTGACTCGGTGGCGGGAGCCCCCTACAATGAGCAGTTCTTC
TRBJ1-5	-	TRBV18	-	CASSAEEARDQPQHF	TGTGCCAGCTCAGCCGAGGAGGCACGGGATCAGCCCCAGCATTTT
TRBJ2-5	-	TRBV2	-	CASSETGSKQETQYF	TGTGCCAGCAGTGAAACCGGGAGTAAACAAGAGACCCAGTACTTC
TRBJ2-2	-	TRBV6-2/TRBV6-3	TRBD2	CASSYLLAAGVELFF	TGTGCCAGCAGTTACTTACTAGCGGCTGGGGTGGAGCTGTTTTTT
TRBJ1-3	-	TRBV28	-	CASDSYSGNTIYF	TGTGCCAGTGACAGCTACTCTGGAAACACCATATATTTT
TRBJ2-3	once	TRBV10-3	-	CAISDLGGQSTDTQYF	TGTGCCATCAGTGACCTCGGAGGACAGTCCACAGATACGCAGTATTTT
TRBJ2-5	once	TRBV5-6	TRBD1	CASSRWDREGETQYF	TGTGCCAGCAGCAGATGGGACAGGGAGGGAGAGACCCAGTACTTC
TRBJ1-3	-	TRBV15	TRBD1	CATSRGGQGQLGNTIYF	TGTGCCACCAGCAGAGGGGGACAGGGCCAACTAGGAAACACCATATATTTT
TRBJ1-5	-	TRBV6-1	TRBD1	CASSDPGGMSQPQHF	TGTGCCAGCAGTGATCCAGGGGGGATGAGTCAGCCCCAGCATTTT
TRBJ1-1	-	TRBV2	TRBD1	CASTKGANTEAFF	TGTGCCAGCACGAAGGGGGCGAACACTGAAGCTTTCTTT
TRBJ2-6	-	TRBV24-1	TRBD1	CATSDPKSTGALGANVLTF	TGTGCCACCAGTGATCCTAAGTCGACAGGGGCTTTAGGGGCCAACGTCCTGACTTTC
TRBJ2-1	-	TRBV11-3	-	CASSLDPQLVNEQFF	TGTGCCAGCAGCTTAGATCCGCAACTAGTAAATGAGCAGTTCTTC
TRBJ2-2	-	TRBV18	-	CASSPTSIGTGELFF	TGTGCCAGCTCACCAACCTCTATCGGCACCGGGGAGCTGTTTTTT
TRBJ1-1	-	TRBV11-3	TRBD1	CASSLDLGGRNTEAFF	TGTGCCAGCAGCTTAGATTTAGGGGGCCGGAACACTGAAGCTTTCTTT
TRBJ1-2	-	TRBV6-5	-	CASSQTGFYGYTF	TGTGCCAGCAGCCAAACAGGGTTTTATGGCTACACCTTC
TRBJ2-7	-	TRBV29-1	TRBD2	CSAKLAGASEQYF	TGCAGCGCGAAACTAGCGGGAGCTTCCGAGCAGTACTTC
TRBJ1-1	-	TRBV6-1	TRBD1	CASSELTGAEAFF	TGTGCCAGCAGTGAACTGACAGGGGCTGAAGCTTTCTTT
TRBJ1-6	-	TRBV15	-	CATSRDSGAQSPLHF	TGTGCCACCAGCAGAGATTCTGGGGCACAATCACCCCTCCACTTT
TRBJ2-7	-	TRBV5-1	TRBD2	CASSSPGRELSYEQYF	TGCGCCAGCAGCTCCCCAGGGAGGGAACTCTCCTACGAGCAGTACTTC
TRBJ1-5	-	TRBV6-5	-	CASRPSGASNQPQHF	TGTGCCAGCAGACCATCAGGGGCGAGCAATCAGCCCCAGCATTTT
TRBJ1-6	-	TRBV7-3	-	CASSLTGQPVGSPLHF	TGTGCCAGCAGCTTAACGGGGCAGCCGGTAGGATCACCCCTCCACTTT
TRBJ1-2	-	TRBV6-5	TRBD1	CASSPGQTNYGYTF	TGTGCCAGCAGCCCGGGACAGACTAACTATGGCTACACCTTC
TRBJ1-2	once	TRBV2	TRBD1	CASSGQGARFYGYTF	TGTGCCAGCAGTGGACAGGGGGCCCGATTTTATGGCTACACCTTC
TRBJ2-3	-	TRBV6-6	TRBD2	CASSYDGGYTDTQYF	TGTGCCAGCAGTTACGACGGGGGGTACACAGATACGCAGTATTTT
TRBJ2-2	-	TRBV23-1	-	CASSPLAAMSTGELFF	TGCGCCAGCAGTCCCCTTGCGGCGATGAGCACCGGGGAGCTGTTTTTT
TRBJ2-6	-	TRBV7-2	-	CASSFGYSGANVLTF	TGTGCCAGCAGCTTCGGGTACTCTGGGGCCAACGTCCTGACTTTC
TRBJ1-6	few	TRBV5-1	-	CASSLEGQVDSPLHF	TGCGCCAGCAGCTTGGAGGGACAAGTAGATTCACCCCTCCACTTT
TRBJ1-1	few	TRBV28	-	CASSRRGGAEAFF	TGTGCCAGCAGCCGCCGGGGGGGGGCAGAGGCTTTCTTT
TRBJ2-1	-	TRBV28	-	CASSWDIRREQFF	TGTGCCAGCAGTTGGGACATCCGGCGGGAGCAGTTCTTC
TRBJ1-3	-	TRBV15	-	CATSTRDYGLENTIYF	TGTGCCACCAGCACACGGGATTATGGTTTGGAGAACACCATATATTTT